The rows below give T cell receptor beta chains drawn from one sample of a study of beta chain features in type 1 diabetes. TCRdb's table, derived via immunoSEQ multiplex PCR, lists solely in-frame clones and lacks some. This sample carries 350,000 to 450,000 clones, approximately 13% of them seen once, and the ten largest clones take approximately 0.035%. The specimen was naive CD4+ T cells from blood. All receptors come from a man under 40 in good health. Both conserved end residues are part of each CDR3. The D gene is left open where the match is weak. Rows give clone size only sometimes, using once, few, many, or a class for an expanded clone.

j_call	v_call	d_call	clone_size	cdr3_length	cdr3_aa	cdr3_nt
TRBJ2-3	TRBV7-7	-	-	14	CASSLAGGSDTQYF	TGTGCCAGCAGCTTAGCGGGGGGTTCCGATACGCAGTATTTT
TRBJ2-1	TRBV5-1	TRBD2	few	15	CASSVPSGSIYEQFF	TGCGCCAGCAGCGTCCCTAGCGGGAGTATCTATGAGCAGTTCTTC
TRBJ2-3	TRBV6-5	-	-	14	CASSRGIDTDTQYF	TGTGCCAGCTCTCGTGGGATCGACACAGATACGCAGTATTTT
TRBJ1-5	TRBV4-3	-	few	15	CASSQDRGRSQPQHF	TGCGCCAGCAGCCAAGATAGAGGTCGTAGCCAGCCCCAGCATTTT
TRBJ2-1	TRBV6-5	-	-	13	CASSNTGLDEQFF	TGTGCCAGCAGTAACACAGGGTTAGATGAGCAGTTCTTC
TRBJ2-3	TRBV25-1	TRBD2	few	17	CASSASGTTRSTDTQYF	TGTGCCAGCAGTGCCTCCGGGACTACCCGGAGCACAGATACGCAGTATTTT
TRBJ2-1	TRBV18	-	few	16	CASSPPGRNSYNEQFF	TGTGCCAGCTCACCACCGGGCCGGAACTCCTACAATGAGCAGTTCTTC
TRBJ2-4	TRBV4-1	TRBD1	few	15	CASSPSRDRINIQYF	TGCGCCAGCAGCCCCTCCCGGGACAGGATCAACATTCAGTACTTC
TRBJ2-1	TRBV29-1	-	-	9	CSCGNEQFF	TGCAGCTGTGGGAATGAGCAGTTCTTC
TRBJ1-1	TRBV21-1	-	-	14	CASSYLVTNTEAFF	TGTGCCAGCAGCTACTTAGTCACGAACACTGAAGCTTTCTTT
TRBJ2-7	TRBV25-1	-	few	11	CASSVYYEQYF	TGTGCCAGCAGTGTCTACTACGAGCAGTACTTC
TRBJ2-1	TRBV7-8	-	-	16	CASSRGRIPPNNEQFF	TGTGCCAGCAGCCGCGGACGGATACCCCCGAACAATGAGCAGTTCTTC
TRBJ2-7	TRBV2	-	few	14	CASSEQYPTYEQYF	TGTGCCAGCAGTGAGCAGTACCCTACCTACGAGCAGTACTTC
TRBJ2-1	TRBV7-2	-	-	15	CASSTNPGSYNEQFF	TGTGCCAGCAGCACCAATCCCGGCTCCTACAATGAGCAGTTCTTC
TRBJ2-1	TRBV5-4	-	-	15	CASSLVGRAYNEQFF	TGTGCCAGCAGCTTGGTGGGGCGGGCTTACAATGAGCAGTTCTTC
TRBJ2-1	TRBV5-1	TRBD2	few	14	CASSGGRTYNEQFF	TGCGCCAGCAGCGGCGGGAGGACCTACAATGAGCAGTTCTTC
TRBJ2-3	TRBV4-1	-	few	14	CASSQKPGLNTQYF	TGCGCCAGCAGCCAAAAACCGGGACTTAATACGCAGTATTTT
TRBJ2-5	TRBV7-2	-	few	14	CASSLAGGRKTQYF	TGTGCCAGCAGCTTAGCTGGGGGGCGAAAGACCCAGTACTTC
TRBJ2-5	TRBV9	-	-	13	CASSKGGMETQYF	TGTGCCAGCAGCAAGGGGGGTATGGAGACCCAGTACTTC
TRBJ2-4	TRBV5-6	TRBD2	-	16	CASSRPLGLAGNIQYF	TGTGCCAGCAGCCGTCCCCTGGGACTAGCGGGAAACATTCAGTACTTC
TRBJ2-5	TRBV4-1	TRBD1	-	14	CASSLQGGEETQYF	TGCGCCAGCAGTTTACAGGGGGGAGAGGAGACCCAGTACTTC
TRBJ2-4	TRBV30	TRBD1	-	20	CAWRANYRGGEALAKNIQYF	TGTGCCTGGCGTGCCAATTACAGGGGTGGAGAAGCCCTAGCCAAAAACATTCAGTACTTC
TRBJ2-1	TRBV7-2	TRBD2	-	16	CASSLVAGRVTNEQFF	TGTGCCAGCAGCTTAGTTGCGGGGAGGGTTACCAATGAGCAGTTCTTC
TRBJ1-1	TRBV25-1	TRBD1	-	14	CASRPGQGYTEAFF	TGTGCCAGCAGACCGGGACAGGGGTACACTGAAGCTTTCTTT
TRBJ2-7	TRBV18	TRBD1	few	14	CASSPRQGPYEQYF	TGTGCCAGCTCTCCTCGACAGGGCCCCTACGAGCAGTACTTC
TRBJ1-1	TRBV5-4	-	few	11	CASSRNTEAFF	TGTGCCAGCAGCCGGAACACTGAAGCTTTCTTT
TRBJ1-1	TRBV10-3	-	few	12	CAISERGTEAFF	TGTGCCATCAGTGAGAGGGGCACTGAAGCTTTCTTT